The next 17 T cell receptor beta chains were all read from a single sample in a study of stem cell transplantation in POMP-related autoinflammatory disease. The method was immunoSEQ multiplex PCR; TCRdb's version includes in-frame clones alone and lacks a portion of them. Altogether some 69,000 clones are present, under 95% being singletons, with the ten largest covering 0.55% to 0.85%. The material sequenced was CD4+ T cells from PBMCs, taken after stem cell transplantation. The receptors stem from a human patient with POMP-related autoinflammation and immune dysregulation (PRAID). Part of the T cell pool may stem from the graft donor.

The rearrangement joins TRBV4-1 to TRBJ1-3; 10 positions match TRBD1. V shed 3 bases and J 4 bases; nucleotides not matched to a gene: 0. The germline gives CDR1 MGHRA, CDR2 YSYEKL. The CDR3 is 14 residues long. CDR3 in DNA: TGCGCCAGCAGCCAGGGACAGGGGGGAAACACCATATATTTT. Amino acids: CASSQGQGGNTIYF.

The rearrangement joins TRBV18 to TRBJ1-5; the match to TRBD1 covers 9 bases. This CDR3 region has 15 residues. Germline V lookup: CDR1 KGHSH, CDR2 LQKENI. V lost 4 bases and J lost 1; bases outside the gene matches: 2. CDR3 residues: CASSRDRVSNQPQHF. The DNA for the CDR3 is TGTGCCAGCTCACGGGACAGGGTGAGCAATCAGCCCCAGCATTTT.

V usage is TRBV7-9 and J usage is TRBJ2-1; TRBD1 aligns across 7 bases. Germline V gene lookup returns CDR1 SEHNR and CDR2 FQNEAQ (reference sequence). The CDR3 length is 13 residues. Trimming removed 1 base from V and 8 bases from J; junction bases left unmatched: 2. The CDR3 loop is CASSLGTGDEQFF. CDR3 in DNA: TGTGCCAGCAGCTTAGGCACAGGGGATGAGCAGTTCTTC.

This chain links TRBV15 with TRBJ2-3, with a weak D call TRBD2 (6 bases). Between the trimmed V and J ends, which lost 0 bases and 5 bases, there was a span of 15 bases. The CDR3 is made up of 16 amino acids. Germline-derived CDR1 and CDR2 are LNHNV and YYDKDF (reference sequence). The DNA of the CDR3 is TGTGCCACCAGCAGAGATCTAGACCGGGAGATAGATACGCAGTATTTT. As protein: CATSRDLDREIDTQYF.

This clone was observed a few times. The chain carries TRBV5-4 and TRBJ2-5; 9 bases are shared with TRBD2. CDR1 and CDR2 from the germline V gene are SGHNT and YYREEE (reference sequence). The CDR3 runs to 15 residues. The V gene end was trimmed by 0 bases and the J gene end by 3 bases; junction bases not matched to a gene: 3. CDR3 DNA: TGTGCCAGCAGCTTGGCGGCTAGCGGGGAAGAGACCCAGTACTTC. As protein: CASSLAASGEETQYF.

Details on this clone: The junction departs from the called germline gene at one end, perhaps through a read error. The chain employs TRBV10-2 and TRBJ2-7, with 14 bases that match TRBD2. The CDR3 length is 13 residues. Per germline, CDR1 WSHSY and CDR2 SAAADI. For the CDR3, the DNA is TGCGCCAGCAGTGAGAGGACTAGCGGGAGGATCCACTTC. Translation: CASSERTSGRIHF.

The chain combines TRBV19 with TRBJ2-1; D gene unclear. V dropped 3 bases and J dropped 4 bases, with 4 bases sitting between them. CDR3 length: 12 residues. Germline loops: CDR1 LNHDA, CDR2 SQIVND (reference sequence). This chain's CDR3 is CASSMNYNEQFF. Here the CDR3 DNA reads TGTGCCAGTAGTATGAATTACAATGAGCAGTTCTTC.

V is TRBV30 and J is TRBJ1-4; D is unclear. CDR1 is GTSNPN and CDR2 is SVGIG in the germline V gene (reference sequence). V lost 0 bases to trimming and J lost 5 bases, with 7 bases between them. This CDR3 region has 13 residues. CDR3 DNA: TGTGCCTGGAGTGTTATAAGGAATGAAAAACTGTTTTTT. This gives the protein CAWSVIRNEKLFF.

This clone showed up just a few times. This chain connects TRBV2 to TRBJ1-5; D perhaps matches TRBD1 (5 bases). Trimming took off 0 bases at V and 0 bases at J, with 9 bases between the two ends. From germline, CDR1 is SNHLY and CDR2 FYNNEI. The CDR3 is made up of 16 amino acids. CDR3 loop: CASSEAGADSNQPQHF. The CDR3 nucleotides read TGTGCCAGCAGTGAAGCCGGGGCAGATAGCAATCAGCCCCAGCATTTT.

This clone was detected once. This chain uses TRBV28 with TRBJ1-4, with D perhaps TRBD1 (5 bases). Germline V CDR1 and CDR2: MDHEN, SYDVKM. The CDR3 covers 14 residues. V lost 7 bases to trimming and J lost 0 bases, with 9 bases between them. The DNA for the CDR3 is TGTGCCAGCAAGACAGCTGCAACTAATGAAAAACTGTTTTTT. Translation gives CASKTAATNEKLFF.

The chain carries TRBV7-3 and TRBJ2-3; D is ambiguous. The germline V gene has CDR1 SGHTA and CDR2 FQGTGA. The CDR3 is 15 amino acids. Trimming stripped 1 base from V and 1 base from J, with 9 bases between. The CDR3 loop reads CASSLNSGRTDTQYF. As DNA, the CDR3 is TGTGCCAGCAGCTTAAATTCCGGTCGCACAGATACGCAGTATTTT.

This clone was recorded only once. The J gene is TRBJ1-2, the V gene TRBV6-1; TRBD1 is a possible D gene (5 bases). Germline CDR1 MNHNS, CDR2 SASEGT. V lost 3 bases and J 8 bases, leaving 7 bases between the germline ends. CDR3 length: 11 residues. CDR3: CASSDRAGYTF. As DNA, the CDR3 is TGTGCCAGCAGTGACAGGGCGGGCTACACCTTC.

The genes are TRBV5-1 and TRBJ1-5; D uncertain. This CDR3 contains 15 residues. The germline V gene has CDR1 SGHRS and CDR2 YFSETQ. Trimming left V 2 bases short and J 0 bases short, with 9 bases between. CDR3 coding DNA: TGCGCCAGCAGCTTAACCGGGAATAGCAATCAGCCCCAGCATTTT. This codes for CASSLTGNSNQPQHF.

V is TRBV29-1 and J is TRBJ1-4; D ambiguous. Germline V gene lookup returns CDR1 SQVTM and CDR2 ANQGSEA. The CDR3 contains 14 residues. This CDR3 is CPRPPAQTNEKLFF. CDR3 nucleotide sequence: TGCCCCCGGCCCCCCGCGCAAACTAATGAAAAACTGTTTTTT.

The V call is TRBV14, the J call TRBJ2-6, with D unclear. Trimming took 1 base from V and 0 from J, leaving 13 bases between them. This CDR3 has 18 residues. From germline, CDR1 is SGHDN and CDR2 FVKESK. Here the CDR3 DNA reads TGTGCCAGCAGCCAAGGGCCAGGCGCGAGCTCTGGGGCCAACGTCCTGACTTTC. Residues: CASSQGPGASSGANVLTF.

The chain uses TRBV18 and TRBJ2-5; 13 bases are a match to TRBD2. Germline V gene data show CDR1 as KGHSH and CDR2 as LQKENI. J lost 4 bases, V lost 4 bases, and 15 bases had no gene match. This CDR3 has 19 residues. The CDR3 coding sequence is TGTGCCAGCTCACTTCGGTTGACTAGCGGGGGGACCTCCGGAGAGACCCAGTACTTC. Protein sequence: CASSLRLTSGGTSGETQYF. The full variable domain, in which reference TRBV18 and TRBJ2-5 provide the parts outside the CDR3, is NAGVMQNPRHLVRRRGQEARLRCSPMKGHSHVYWYRQLPEEGLKFMVYLQKENIIDESGMPKERFSAEFPKEGPSILRIQQVVRGDSAAYFCASSLRLTSGGTSGETQYFGPGTRLLVL.

V gene TRBV27 combines with J gene TRBJ2-3; 8 nucleotides align to TRBD1. J was trimmed by 0 bases and V by 2 bases; bases with no gene match: 4. The CDR3 loop spans 16 amino acids. Germline lookup yields CDR1 MNHEY and CDR2 SMNVEV (reference sequence). CDR3 sequence reads: CASSLTRGLSTDTQYF. As DNA, the CDR3 is TGTGCCAGCAGTTTAACCAGGGGGCTGAGCACAGATACGCAGTATTTT.